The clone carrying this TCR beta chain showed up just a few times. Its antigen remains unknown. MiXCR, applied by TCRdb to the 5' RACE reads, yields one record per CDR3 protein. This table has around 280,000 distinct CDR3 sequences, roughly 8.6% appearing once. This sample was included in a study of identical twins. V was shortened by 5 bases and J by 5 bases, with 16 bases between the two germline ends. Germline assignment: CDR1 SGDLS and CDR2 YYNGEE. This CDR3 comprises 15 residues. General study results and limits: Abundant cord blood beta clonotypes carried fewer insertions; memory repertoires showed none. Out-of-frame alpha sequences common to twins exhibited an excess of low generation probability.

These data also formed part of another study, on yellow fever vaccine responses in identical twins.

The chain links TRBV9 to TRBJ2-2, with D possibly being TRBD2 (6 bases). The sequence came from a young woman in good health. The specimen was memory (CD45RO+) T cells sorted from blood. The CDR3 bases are TGTGCCAGCAGAGACACCGGGACTCCAACCGGGGAGCTGTTTTTT. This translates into CASRDTGTPTGELFF.